These 18 T cell receptor beta chains were sequenced from one sample in a study of blood T cells in healthy people across ages. Then a second PCR, running about 6 to 12 cycles, was carried out with a sample-barcoded 5' primer and a J-beta primer mix. TCRdb reanalysed the 5' RACE reads using MiXCR and keeps one entry per CDR3 protein. The sample holds about 1,400,000 distinct CDR3 sequences, roughly 40% seen once. Sequencing was done on a sample of blood. The receptor source for this set is a woman younger than 30 in good health.

V and J are TRBV12-3 or TRBV12-4 and TRBJ1-2, with D unclear. Trimming shortened V by 7 bases and J by 6 bases, and 9 bases separated the two germline ends. CDR3 length: 11 amino acids. Written as DNA, the CDR3 is TGTGCCAGCACCCCGCGGGATGGCTACACCTTC. Residues: CASTPRDGYTF.

This clonotype showed up just a few times. The rearrangement links TRBV7-2 to TRBJ2-1; 10 nucleotides match TRBD2. The V and J ends lost 0 bases and 10 bases, in that order; junction bases with no gene match: 6. The CDR3 is 15 residues long. Germline CDR1 reads SGHTA; CDR2 reads FQGNSA. The CDR3 DNA reads TGTGCCAGCAGCTTAGCACTAGCGGGGCTGAGGGAGCAGTTCTTC. It encodes CASSLALAGLREQFF.

CDR3 in DNA: TGCAGCGTTGATAGTCTGACCCAGTACTTC. It specifies CSVDSLTQYF. The rearrangement joins TRBV29-1 to TRBJ2-5; no clear D. This CDR3 contains 10 residues. V lost 3 bases to trimming and J lost 7 bases, with 6 bases between them. Germline V lookup: CDR1 SQVTM, CDR2 ANQGSEA.

This rearrangement joins TRBV21-1 to TRBJ2-7; TRBD2 is the table's D call and was not checked against the DNA. TRBV21-1 is a pseudogene segment. The CDR3 totals 19 residues. The CDR3: CASSKGVNLAGGKSYEQYF. The CDR3 DNA sequence: TGTGCCAGCAGCAAAGGTGTCAATTTGGCGGGAGGTAAATCCTACGAGCAGTACTTC.

The table lists this clonotype with many counts. The chain joins TRBV7-2 to TRBJ1-2; 8 nucleotides agree with TRBD1. Germline V lookup: CDR1 SGHTA, CDR2 FQGNSA. J lost 6 bases, V lost 5 bases, and 5 bases had no gene match. The CDR3 is made up of 13 amino acids. Written as DNA, the CDR3 is TGTGCCAGCAGCCAGGACAGGGAAGATGGCTACACCTTC. This codes for CASSQDREDGYTF.

This chain's CDR3 is CASSQARGGTYNEQFF. CDR3 sequence (DNA): TGTGCCAGCAGCCAAGCTCGGGGGGGTACCTACAATGAGCAGTTCTTC. The chain has TRBV4-2 and TRBJ2-1, with 8 bases identical to TRBD2. The CDR3 spans 16 residues. The V gene's germline CDR1 is LGHNA and CDR2 YNFKEQ. Trimming removed 1 base from V and 2 bases from J; junction bases left unmatched: 4.

The chain couples TRBV5-6 to TRBJ2-1, with 11 bases fitting TRBD2. The CDR3 covers 16 residues. Germline V lookup: CDR1 SGHDT, CDR2 YYEEEE. With V trimmed by 5 bases and J by 2 bases, 6 bases remained unmatched. CDR3 in amino acids: CASRTLAGGTYNEQFF. Written as DNA, the CDR3 is TGTGCCAGCAGAACGCTAGCGGGGGGAACCTACAATGAGCAGTTCTTC.

V usage is TRBV4-1 and J usage is TRBJ2-2, with D tentatively TRBD2 (5 bases). The V gene lost 1 base and the J gene lost 6 bases, with 15 bases spanning the gap. The CDR3 spans 16 residues. The germline CDR1 and CDR2 sequences are MGHRA and YSYEKL. Here the CDR3 reads CASSQGLQRMAGELFF. The CDR3 DNA follows: TGCGCCAGCAGCCAAGGATTGCAGCGGATGGCCGGGGAGCTGTTTTTT.

Regarding this clonotype: An end of the junction differs from the germline gene, which may be a read error. The chain employs TRBV6-1 and TRBJ2-3; TRBD1 matches 7 bases. This CDR3 region has 15 residues. The germline V gene has CDR1 MNHNS and CDR2 SASEGT. Here the CDR3 reads CPSSERQGNTDTQYF. In DNA form, the CDR3 reads TGTCCCAGCAGTGAAAGACAGGGAAACACAGATACGCAGTATTTT.

This clonotype was seen a few times. The chain carries TRBV6-1 and TRBJ1-2, with D uncertain. The CDR3 is made up of 16 amino acids. CDR1 is MNHNS and CDR2 is SASEGT in the germline V gene. Trimming removed 2 bases at V and 1 base at J, with 14 bases between. The CDR3 spells CASSESPNKGNYGYTF. The CDR3 DNA reads TGTGCCAGCAGTGAATCGCCCAACAAGGGTAACTATGGCTACACCTTC.

In its sample, this clonotype was seen a few times. The genes are TRBV4-1 and TRBJ1-1; D gene ambiguous. V shed 1 base and J shed 6 bases, with 18 bases lying between them. Germline V CDR1 and CDR2: MGHRA, YSYEKL. This CDR3 region has 16 residues. CDR3 region: CASSQGPGEVWAEAFF. In DNA, the CDR3 is TGCGCCAGCAGCCAAGGACCGGGTGAGGTATGGGCTGAAGCTTTCTTT.

This chain links TRBV6-6 with TRBJ2-7; the D is unclear. The ends were cut back, 7 bases at V and 3 bases at J, with 7 bases in the middle. The CDR3 is 11 amino acids. Looked up from germline, CDR1 is MNHNY and CDR2 is SVGAGI (reference sequence). Here the CDR3 DNA reads TGTGCCAGCATGGAAGGCTACGAGCAGTACTTC. Translation: CASMEGYEQYF.

V is TRBV7-3 and J is TRBJ2-1; D might be TRBD1 or TRBD2, each matching 5 bases. Trimming removed 3 bases at V and 6 bases at J, with 12 bases between. CDR1 and CDR2 (germline): SGHTA, FQGTGA. This CDR3 has 14 amino acids. The CDR3 loop is CASSFSGPPNEQFF. DNA for the CDR3: TGTGCCAGCAGCTTTTCGGGACCCCCCAATGAGCAGTTCTTC.

In this sample, this clonotype turned up a few times. This chain links TRBV29-1 with TRBJ1-2; 9 bases line up with TRBD1. This CDR3 has 15 residues. V trimming: 0 bases; J trimming: 4 bases; junction bases outside the gene matches: 6. Germline CDR1 reads SQVTM; CDR2 reads ANQGSEA. The CDR3 reads CSVEDRGTGSYGYTF. The CDR3 DNA is TGCAGCGTTGAAGATCGGGGGACAGGGTCCTATGGCTACACCTTC.

This clonotype was seen more than once but under ten times. The CDR3 sequence: CASSLAVKGRSPLHF. Here the CDR3 DNA reads TGTGCCAGCAGCTTAGCGGTGAAGGGGCGTTCACCCCTCCACTTT. The chain is built from TRBV7-4 and TRBJ1-6; D is perhaps TRBD1 (5 bases). The V end lost 0 bases, the J end lost 9 bases, and 12 bases lay between the germline ends. This CDR3 contains 15 residues. The germline V gene has CDR1 SGHVT and CDR2 SQSDAQ.

This chain uses TRBV20-1 with TRBJ1-5, with D unresolved. The CDR3 totals 11 residues. V gave up 5 bases and J gave up 5 bases, with 7 bases separating them. CDR1 DFQATT and CDR2 SNEGSKA come from the germline V gene (reference sequence). The DNA of the CDR3 is TGCAGTGCTGGCAATGATCAGCCCCAGCATTTT. Translating gives CSAGNDQPQHF.

V gene TRBV20-1 combines with J gene TRBJ1-4; D gene uncertain. CDR3 length: 13 residues. V dropped 5 bases and J dropped 0 bases, with 7 bases sitting between them. From germline, CDR1 is DFQATT and CDR2 SNEGSKA (reference sequence). CDR3 nucleotides: TGCAGTGCTTCGTACACAACTAATGAAAAACTGTTTTTT. This translates into CSASYTTNEKLFF.

This clonotype was seen a few times. The CDR3 DNA is TGTGCCAGCAGCCAAGGAGCCGGGACTCAATGGGGGCAGCCCCAGCATTTT. Its translation: CASSQGAGTQWGQPQHF. The chain uses TRBV4-2 and TRBJ1-5, with D perhaps matching TRBD1 (5 bases). Trimming took off 1 base at V and 7 bases at J, with 20 bases between the two ends. This CDR3 has 17 residues. CDR1 and CDR2 (germline): LGHNA, YNFKEQ.